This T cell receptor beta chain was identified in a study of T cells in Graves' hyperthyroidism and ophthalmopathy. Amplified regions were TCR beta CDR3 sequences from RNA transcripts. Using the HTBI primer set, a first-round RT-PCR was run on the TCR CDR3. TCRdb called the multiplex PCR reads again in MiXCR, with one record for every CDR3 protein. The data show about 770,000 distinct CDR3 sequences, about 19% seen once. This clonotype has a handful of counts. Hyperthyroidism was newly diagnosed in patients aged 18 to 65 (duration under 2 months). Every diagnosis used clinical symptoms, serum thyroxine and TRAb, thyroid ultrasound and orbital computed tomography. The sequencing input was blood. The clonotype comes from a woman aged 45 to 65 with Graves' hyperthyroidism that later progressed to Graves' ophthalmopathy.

The DNA of the CDR3 is TGTGCCAGCGGTCCCGCACAGCGGGGTAATTCACCCCTCCACTTT. Translated: CASGPAQRGNSPLHF. The rearrangement uses TRBV3-1 and TRBJ1-6; D remains unclear. This CDR3 is built from 15 residues. Germline values: CDR1 LGHDT, CDR2 YNNKEL (reference sequence). Trimming shortened V by 8 bases and J by 6 bases, and 17 bases separated the two germline ends.